This TCR beta chain was profiled in a study of beta chain features in type 1 diabetes. This clone showed up just a few times. Its specificity is not known. Of the isolated RNA, all was reverse transcribed, and so the sequenced material was expressed TCRB transcripts. The table came from immunoSEQ multiplex PCR; TCRdb's copy has only in-frame clones and leaves some out. The table has 850,000 to 900,000 clones, 15% to 20% seen once; the top ten hold 0.023%. Study-level results: In every one of the four CD4+ subsets, TCRB CDR3s were moderately but significantly shorter in Type 1 diabetes patients.

The sequenced material came from naive CD4+ T cells from blood. This TCR derives from a woman aged 18-29 years in good health.

CDR3 nucleotide sequence: TGTGCCAGCAGTGAAGCTCGGACTAGCGGGACCTGGGGTGAGCAGTTCTTC. It translates to CASSEARTSGTWGEQFF. The chain combines TRBV6-1 with TRBJ2-1; the match to TRBD2 covers 12 bases. After removal of 0 bases from V and 9 bases from J, the junction contained 9 bases not matched to a gene. The CDR3 has 17 residues. The germline gives CDR1 MNHNS, CDR2 SASEGT.